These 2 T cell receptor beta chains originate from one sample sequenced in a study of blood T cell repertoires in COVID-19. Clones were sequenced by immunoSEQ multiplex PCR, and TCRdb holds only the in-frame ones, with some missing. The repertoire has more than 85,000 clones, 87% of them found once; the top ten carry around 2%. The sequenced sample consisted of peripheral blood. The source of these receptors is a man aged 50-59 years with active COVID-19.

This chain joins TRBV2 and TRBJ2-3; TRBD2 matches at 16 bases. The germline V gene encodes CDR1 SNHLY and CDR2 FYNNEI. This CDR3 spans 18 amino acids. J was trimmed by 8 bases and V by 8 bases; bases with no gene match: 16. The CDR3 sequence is CASGAGTSGGASSGTQYF. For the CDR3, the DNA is TGTGCCAGCGGGGCCGGGACTAGCGGGGGGGCCTCATCCGGTACGCAGTATTTT.

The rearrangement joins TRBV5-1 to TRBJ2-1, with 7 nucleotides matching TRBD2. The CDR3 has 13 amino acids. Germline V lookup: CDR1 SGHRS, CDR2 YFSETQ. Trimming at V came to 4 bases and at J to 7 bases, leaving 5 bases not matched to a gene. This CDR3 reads CASSPWGGNEQFF. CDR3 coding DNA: TGCGCCAGCAGCCCATGGGGGGGGAATGAGCAGTTCTTC.